These 20 T cell receptor beta chains came from one sample sequenced in a study of blood T cell repertoires in COVID-19. Sequencing was performed with immunoSEQ multiplex PCR; in TCRdb, only in-frame clones are kept and a portion is missing. This sample carries approximately 220,000 clones, 84% of them seen once, and the ten largest clones take 5.5% to 7.5%. Sequenced material: PBMCs or T cells enriched from blood (not recorded which). These receptors all stem from a woman in her thirties or forties who had recovered from COVID-19.

The genes are TRBV9 and TRBJ2-6, with 7 bases fitting TRBD2. V was pared by 0 bases and J by 3 bases, with 6 bases of the junction left unmatched. From germline, CDR1 is SGDLS and CDR2 YYNGEE. This CDR3 region has 17 residues. In DNA form, the CDR3 reads TGTGCCAGCAGCGTAGGGCCCGGGGGGTATGGGGCCAACGTCCTGACTTTC. Residues: CASSVGPGGYGANVLTF.

V is TRBV6-5 and J is TRBJ2-3; D is uncertain. Germline CDR1 MNHEY, CDR2 SVGAGI. There are 12 residues in the CDR3. V lost 6 bases and J 5 bases, leaving 9 bases between the germline ends. The CDR3 protein is CASSAAGDTQYF. The CDR3 DNA follows: TGTGCCAGCAGCGCGGCCGGAGATACGCAGTATTTT.

This rearrangement joins TRBV30 to TRBJ1-1, with TRBD1 matching over 11 bases. Unmatched junction bases numbered 1, after V lost 5 bases and J lost 2 bases. This CDR3 has 13 amino acids. Germline values: CDR1 GTSNPN, CDR2 SVGIG (reference sequence). The chain's CDR3 is CAWGQGANTEAFF. In DNA, the CDR3 is TGTGCCTGGGGACAGGGGGCCAACACTGAAGCTTTCTTT.

This rearrangement joins TRBV5-4 to TRBJ2-7; 10 bases map to TRBD2. The CDR3 spans 14 residues. V gave up 1 base and J gave up 7 bases; unmatched junction bases: 5. CDR1 and CDR2 (germline): SGHNT, YYREEE (reference sequence). DNA of the CDR3: TGTGCCAGCAGCTTGCCTCTAGCGGGAGTTGAGCAGTACTTC. Translation: CASSLPLAGVEQYF.

CDR3 loop: CASSGQGARNGETQYF. CDR3 coding DNA: TGTGCCAGCAGCGGACAGGGGGCGCGGAATGGAGAGACCCAGTACTTC. The chain is built from TRBV9 and TRBJ2-5; the match to TRBD1 covers 10 bases. V shed 3 bases, J shed 4 bases, and the junction held 9 bases outside the gene matches. This CDR3 contains 16 residues. Germline-derived CDR1 and CDR2 are SGDLS and YYNGEE.

This clone was picked up one time. The chain combines TRBV24-1 with TRBJ1-5, with 7 bases identical to TRBD1. V lost 9 bases and J lost 0; bases outside the gene matches: 4. Germline V gene sequence: CDR1 KGHDR, CDR2 SFDVKD. The CDR3 runs 14 residues. Here the CDR3 reads CATGTVYSNQPQHF. In DNA form, the CDR3 reads TGTGCCACCGGGACAGTCTATAGCAATCAGCCCCAGCATTTT.

This chain uses TRBV10-3 with TRBJ2-3, with 12 bases fitting TRBD2. Germline V gives CDR1 ENHRY, CDR2 SYGVKD. This CDR3 region has 15 residues. V dropped 6 bases and J dropped 3; count of bases not matched to a gene: 4. The DNA for the CDR3 is TGTGCCATCAGCGGACTAGCGGGAAGGACAGATACGCAGTATTTT. Protein: CAISGLAGRTDTQYF.

This clone occurred a few times. The chain links TRBV6-2 or TRBV6-3 to TRBJ2-7, with D hard to call. The CDR3 extends over 11 amino acids. Per germline, CDR1 MNHEY and CDR2 SVGEGT. V lost 2 bases, J lost 5 bases, and 4 bases lay in between. This chain's CDR3 is CASSYGHEQYV. In DNA form, the CDR3 reads TGTGCCAGCAGTTACGGGCACGAGCAGTACGTC.

The gene calls are TRBV10-3 and TRBJ2-1; 7 positions agree with TRBD1. CDR1 ENHRY and CDR2 SYGVKD come from the germline V gene. V shed 3 bases, J shed 5 bases, and the junction held 4 bases outside the gene matches. This CDR3 has 14 residues. In nucleotides, the CDR3 is TGTGCCATCAGTGAAAGGGGGCTAGACAATGAGCAGTTCTTC. Translated: CAISERGLDNEQFF.

V usage is TRBV27 and J usage is TRBJ2-1, with 7 bases that match TRBD1. With 6 bases clipped from V and 4 bases from J, the junction kept 6 bases outside the gene matches. The germline CDR1 and CDR2 sequences are MNHEY and SMNVEV (reference sequence). The CDR3 is made up of 14 amino acids. The CDR3 loop is CASRYRGPYNEQFF. The CDR3 DNA reads as TGTGCCAGCAGATACAGGGGCCCTTACAATGAGCAGTTCTTC.

This clone was recorded only once. V is TRBV10-3 and J is TRBJ1-5, with D hard to call. CDR1 and CDR2 from the germline V gene are ENHRY and SYGVKD. The length of the CDR3 is 15 residues. Trimming removed 0 bases from V and 2 bases from J, with 8 bases in between. The CDR3 region is CAISESAVGNQPQHF. CDR3 sequence (DNA): TGTGCCATCAGTGAGTCGGCTGTGGGCAATCAGCCCCAGCATTTT.

The rearrangement joins TRBV27 to TRBJ1-2; TRBD1 aligns across 7 bases. Trimming took 3 bases from V and 8 from J; bases not matched to a gene: 3. CDR3 length: 12 residues. Germline V gene data show CDR1 as MNHEY and CDR2 as SMNVEV (reference sequence). CDR3 protein: CASSFKGGGYTF. The CDR3 DNA sequence: TGTGCCAGCAGTTTTAAAGGGGGCGGCTACACCTTC.

The chain combines TRBV15 with TRBJ1-2; tentatively, D is TRBD1 (5 bases). This CDR3 comprises 14 residues. The V and J ends lost 3 bases and 4 bases respectively, with 12 bases between them. Germline CDR1 and CDR2: LNHNV and YYDKDF (reference sequence). The chain's CDR3 is CATSSTGGAYGYTF. The CDR3 region has the DNA TGTGCCACCAGCAGTACAGGTGGGGCCTATGGCTACACCTTC.

In this sample, this clone turned up once. A read error may account for a junction end that differs from germline. This sequence joins TRBV2 and TRBJ2-7; D possibly corresponds to TRBD1 (5 bases). There are 13 residues in the CDR3. Germline CDR1 and CDR2: SNHLY and FYNNEI. The CDR3 DNA is TGTGCCAGCAGGGAAGGGGCTCTGGGCGAGCAGTACTTC. This encodes CASREGALGEQYF.

This chain links TRBV5-6 with TRBJ2-2; 15 bases align to TRBD2. The junction had 10 bases not matched to a gene; V was cut back by 4 bases and J by 3 bases. This CDR3 has 19 amino acids. The germline gives CDR1 SGHDT, CDR2 YYEEEE. The CDR3 here is CASSGTSGRSVIDTGELFF. CDR3 DNA: TGTGCCAGCAGCGGGACTAGCGGGAGGAGTGTAATCGACACCGGGGAGCTGTTTTTT.

The V gene is TRBV5-1, the J gene TRBJ2-1, with TRBD2 identical over 9 bases. Germline V gene sequence: CDR1 SGHRS, CDR2 YFSETQ. With V trimmed by 1 base and J by 7 bases, 0 bases remained unmatched. The CDR3 totals 13 residues. The CDR3 region has the DNA TGCGCCAGCAGCTTGACTAGCGGGAATGAGCAGTTCTTC. It encodes CASSLTSGNEQFF.

This clone was observed a single time. Other DNA sequences in this specimen translate into the identical CDR3. J is TRBJ2-3 and V is TRBV5-1, with 10 nucleotides matching TRBD2. This CDR3 spans 15 amino acids. V was pared by 0 bases and J by 6 bases, with 4 bases of the junction left unmatched. Per germline, CDR1 SGHRS and CDR2 YFSETQ. Here the CDR3 DNA reads TGCGCCAGCAGCTTGGAACTAGCGGGAACGGATACGCAGTATTTT. Translated, it gives CASSLELAGTDTQYF.

This clone is medium-sized within its sample. V gene TRBV10-3 combines with J gene TRBJ2-3, with 8 bases matching TRBD2. Trimming cost V 2 bases and J 4 bases; bases outside gene matches: 11. The CDR3 has 17 amino acids. The germline V gene has CDR1 ENHRY and CDR2 SYGVKD. Here the CDR3 reads CAISEQRLARGSDTQYF. The CDR3 DNA reads TGTGCCATCAGTGAGCAAAGACTAGCGAGAGGATCAGATACGCAGTATTTT.

V is TRBV24-1 and J is TRBJ1-5; TRBD1 matches at 9 bases. V shed 12 bases, J shed 5 bases, and the junction held 16 bases outside the gene matches. This CDR3 comprises 16 residues. Germline values: CDR1 KGHDR, CDR2 SFDVKD. The CDR3 DNA follows: TGTGCCGACGTAGGGGACAGGGACTCCTACTATCAGCCCCAGCATTTT. Translating it yields CADVGDRDSYYQPQHF.

This chain's CDR3 is CASSMMMGGFDSAREKLFF. The CDR3 DNA follows: TGTGCCAGTAGTATGATGATGGGGGGATTCGACAGTGCCCGCGAAAAACTGTTTTTT. The chain couples TRBV19 to TRBJ1-4, with D possibly being TRBD1 (5 bases). The V end lost 3 bases, the J end lost 8 bases, and 28 bases lay between the germline ends. This CDR3 comprises 19 residues. Germline CDR1 and CDR2: LNHDA and SQIVND (reference sequence).